This TCR beta chain was identified during a study of shared clonotypes between healthy human individuals. The wider study: Each donor contributed plates that comprised three CD4 naive, three CD4 memory, two CD8 naive and one CD8 memory.

Measured with immunoSEQ multiplex PCR; TCRdb has only the in-frame clones, and not every one. This table has millions of clones, about 92% appearing once. This CDR3 contains 14 residues. V was shortened by 4 bases and J by 6 bases, with 16 bases between the two germline ends. Naive CD8 populations comprised CD45RO-negative cells positively selected for CCR7, excluding terminally differentiated effector memory CD45RA+ cells. Material: naive CD8+ T cells from PBMCs. The receptor was derived from a man in his late teens or twenties in good health. Some clones in this sample may be carry-over from other donors' samples. The chain has TRBV5-3 and TRBJ1-1; perhaps TRBD1 as D (5 bases). TRBV5-3 is known as an ORF, though its function is uncertain. Here the CDR3 DNA reads TGTGCCAGAAGCGGAAGAACAGGTTTACCTGAAGCTTTCTTT. Amino acids: CARSGRTGLPEAFF.